Sequencing of this T cell receptor (beta chain) was carried out in a study of response to subunit inactivated influenza vaccine. TCRdb re-called the RT-PCR reads with MiXCR, one entry per CDR3 protein. The top ten clones hold around 10% of a sample with hundreds of thousands of distinct CDR3 sequences, 20% to 25% of them seen once. Trimming at V came to 1 base and at J to 4 bases, leaving 6 bases not matched to a gene. The length of the CDR3 is 15 residues. The V gene's germline CDR1 is LGHNA and CDR2 YNFKEQ. This sequence originates from a man aged 45-69 years who received an inactivated influenza vaccine. The sample consisted of PBMCs from blood, taken around 22 months after vaccination. The chain joins TRBV4-2 to TRBJ1-1, with 7 bases fitting TRBD1. In DNA, the CDR3 is TGTGCCAGCAGCCAAGTTGGCAGGGGGGGCACTGAAGCTTTCTTT. Protein sequence: CASSQVGRGGTEAFF.